Following are 32 T cell receptor beta chains from one sample sequenced in a study of cytomegalovirus exposure and HLA in healthy donors. 60 Vbeta and 13 Jbeta primers were used in PCR. The assay was immunoSEQ multiplex PCR, and TCRdb's table has in-frame clones only and misses some. The sample has roughly 150,000 clones, 65% to 85% seen once. The sample consisted of PBMCs. Receptor source: a male donor in good health and CMV-seronegative.

This chain's CDR3 is CASSENRVNSKNIQYF. DNA for the CDR3: TGTGCCAGCAGTGAGAACAGGGTGAATTCCAAAAACATTCAGTACTTC. The gene calls are TRBV6-1 and TRBJ2-4; weak D call: TRBD1 (6 bases). With 3 bases removed from V and 2 bases from J, the gap between germline ends came to 14 bases. CDR3 length: 16 amino acids. In germline, CDR1 is MNHNS, CDR2 SASEGT.

The chain joins TRBV11-3 to TRBJ2-2; maybe TRBD1 (6 bases). Germline V gene sequence: CDR1 SGHNT, CDR2 YENEEA. The CDR3 totals 17 residues. V shed 0 bases and J shed 0 bases, with 11 bases lying between them. The CDR3 loop reads CASSLDRTGTNTGELFF. Written as DNA, the CDR3 is TGTGCCAGCAGCTTAGATCGAACAGGGACGAACACCGGGGAGCTGTTTTTT.

Only a few counts were recorded for this clone. The J gene is TRBJ2-1, the V gene TRBV4-1; perhaps TRBD2 as D (6 bases). This CDR3 comprises 13 residues. V was cut by 4 bases and J by 3 bases, with 7 bases left in between. Germline CDR1 reads MGHRA; CDR2 reads YSYEKL. CDR3 sequence: CASSPGLYNEQFF. The DNA for the CDR3 is TGCGCCAGCAGCCCGGGACTCTACAATGAGCAGTTCTTC.

The chain uses TRBV14 and TRBJ2-3; D perhaps matches TRBD2 (5 bases). The CDR3 contains 15 residues. The ends were cut back, 4 bases at V and 1 base at J, with 12 bases in the middle. Germline assignment: CDR1 SGHDN and CDR2 FVKESK. CDR3 nucleotide sequence: TGTGCCAGCAGCCGAGGGTGGTTAGGCACAGATACGCAGTATTTT. Its protein product is CASSRGWLGTDTQYF.

This clone was seen only once. The rearrangement joins TRBV5-8 to TRBJ1-2; the D gene is possibly TRBD1 (5 bases). V lost 0 bases and J lost 6, with 15 bases in between. The length of the CDR3 is 15 residues. CDR1 and CDR2 from the germline V gene are SGHTS and YDEGEE. The CDR3 nucleotides are TGTGCCAGCAGCTTGGCCCAACAGGCCCCTCATGGCTACACCTTC. This codes for CASSLAQQAPHGYTF.

The sample holds one count of this clone. The chain combines TRBV29-1 with TRBJ1-5; D gene uncertain. The CDR3 is 13 amino acids. V gave up 3 bases and J gave up 3 bases, with 9 bases separating them. In germline, CDR1 is SQVTM, CDR2 ANQGSEA. The chain's CDR3 is CSVEVGSNQPQHF. The CDR3 DNA sequence: TGCAGCGTTGAGGTCGGTTCCAATCAGCCCCAGCATTTT.

The chain combines TRBV10-1 with TRBJ2-7; D remains ambiguous. CDR3 length equals 11 residues. CDR1 and CDR2 from the germline V gene are WNHNN and SYGVQD (reference sequence). V gave up 11 bases and J gave up 2 bases, with 10 bases separating them. The CDR3 coding sequence is TGCGCCCTGACTCCCGCCTACGAGCAGTACTTC. This sequence encodes CALTPAYEQYF.

The rearrangement links TRBV19 to TRBJ2-2, with a possible D match to TRBD2 (6 bases). Trimming took 5 bases from V and 3 from J, leaving 10 bases between them. Germline lookup yields CDR1 LNHDA and CDR2 SQIVND (reference sequence). This CDR3 is built from 14 residues. The CDR3 protein is CASSRDFHTGELFF. The CDR3 region has the DNA TGTGCCAGTAGTCGGGACTTCCACACCGGGGAGCTGTTTTTT.

V usage is TRBV19 and J usage is TRBJ1-1; a weak D match, TRBD1 (5 bases). V gave up 4 bases and J gave up 1 base, with 7 bases separating them. Germline V gene lookup returns CDR1 LNHDA and CDR2 SQIVND (reference sequence). The length of the CDR3 is 13 residues. The DNA of the CDR3 is TGTGCCAGTAGTAGAACAGGGAACACTGAAGCTTTCTTT. As protein: CASSRTGNTEAFF.

The chain couples TRBV28 to TRBJ2-5; 7 bases are shared with TRBD2. The CDR3 is made up of 15 amino acids. The trim removed 4 bases at V and 2 bases at J, leaving 7 bases unmatched. Germline V gives CDR1 MDHEN, CDR2 SYDVKM. Here the CDR3 reads CASSSPGGSQETQYF. Written as DNA, the CDR3 is TGTGCCAGCAGTTCACCCGGCGGGAGTCAAGAGACCCAGTACTTC.

J is TRBJ1-2 and V is TRBV7-9; TRBD1 aligns across 7 bases. V dropped 5 bases and J dropped 2; count of bases not matched to a gene: 8. The CDR3 consists of 15 residues. Looked up from germline, CDR1 is SEHNR and CDR2 is FQNEAQ (reference sequence). Here the CDR3 reads CASSPQGTINYGYTF. CDR3 bases: TGTGCCAGCAGCCCACAGGGGACAATCAACTATGGCTACACCTTC.

The V call is TRBV6-5, the J call TRBJ2-7; 9 nucleotides match TRBD1. The CDR3 spans 13 residues. Germline V gives CDR1 MNHEY, CDR2 SVGAGI. V was clipped by 6 bases and J by 2 bases; unmatched bases: 2. The CDR3 coding sequence is TGTGCCAGCAGCCGGGACAGGGCCTACGAGCAGTACTTC. Its translation is CASSRDRAYEQYF.

This clone was found once. The chain uses TRBV7-6 and TRBJ2-1; 10 bases fit TRBD2. Trimming cost V 8 bases and J 5 bases; bases outside gene matches: 3. There are 13 residues in the CDR3. Looked up from germline, CDR1 is SGHVS and CDR2 is FNYEAQ. CDR3 DNA: TGTGCCAGCGGACTAGCGGAACACAATGAGCAGTTCTTC. It codes for CASGLAEHNEQFF.

The rearrangement uses TRBV4-2 and TRBJ2-5; TRBD1 might be the D (6 bases). Germline-derived CDR1 and CDR2 are LGHNA and YNFKEQ. V lost 1 base, J lost 6 bases, and 15 bases lay in between. This CDR3 region has 15 residues. In DNA, the CDR3 is TGTGCCAGCAGCCAAGTCAAGAAGGGGGACCAGACCCAGTACTTC. It encodes CASSQVKKGDQTQYF.

This chain connects TRBV19 to TRBJ1-1; a weak D match, TRBD1 (6 bases). In germline, CDR1 is LNHDA, CDR2 SQIVND (reference sequence). The V end lost 5 bases, the J end lost 4 bases, and 14 bases lay between the germline ends. The CDR3 contains 14 residues. The CDR3 reads CASSPQGFGTEAFF. The CDR3 DNA sequence: TGTGCCAGTAGTCCTCAGGGGTTTGGCACTGAAGCTTTCTTT.

The chain has TRBV28 and TRBJ2-7, with 9 bases identical to TRBD2. V trimming: 3 bases; J trimming: 4 bases; junction bases outside the gene matches: 7. The CDR3 consists of 15 residues. The germline V gene has CDR1 MDHEN and CDR2 SYDVKM. In DNA, the CDR3 is TGTGCCAGCAGTTTGGGGGGGACTAGCATATACGAGCAGTACTTC. Its translation: CASSLGGTSIYEQYF.

The chain has TRBV10-3 and TRBJ2-7; D unclear. CDR3 length equals 15 residues. Trimming shortened V by 3 bases and J by 3 bases, and 15 bases separated the two germline ends. Germline lookup yields CDR1 ENHRY and CDR2 SYGVKD. The CDR3, as DNA: TGTGCCATCAGTGATCTCTTGAACAAAGTCTACGAGCAGTACTTC. Amino acid sequence: CAISDLLNKVYEQYF.

The chain combines TRBV5-8 with TRBJ2-1; TRBD2 is a possible D gene (6 bases). Germline values: CDR1 SGHTS, CDR2 YDEGEE. Between the trimmed V and J ends, which lost 0 bases and 3 bases, there was a span of 16 bases. The CDR3 runs to 17 residues. CDR3 DNA: TGTGCCAGCAGCTTGGTCGGGGGTGGGGCCTTCTACAATGAGCAGTTCTTC. Translation: CASSLVGGGAFYNEQFF.

The J gene is TRBJ2-1, the V gene TRBV18; 9 bases are a match to TRBD1. The CDR3 is 15 amino acids. Trimming at V came to 3 bases and at J to 7 bases, leaving 7 bases not matched to a gene. Per germline, CDR1 KGHSH and CDR2 LQKENI. As DNA, the CDR3 is TGTGCCAGCTCACCTCCAGGACAGGGGTGGAATGAGCAGTTCTTC. It yields the protein CASSPPGQGWNEQFF. Variable domain in full (rest from reference TRBV18 and TRBJ2-1): NAGVMQNPRHLVRRRGQEARLRCSPMKGHSHVYWYRQLPEEGLKFMVYLQKENIIDESGMPKERFSAEFPKEGPSILRIQQVVRGDSAAYFCASSPPGQGWNEQFFGPGTRLTVL.

The chain has TRBV19 and TRBJ2-1; a possible D gene is TRBD2 (6 bases). Per germline, CDR1 LNHDA and CDR2 SQIVND (reference sequence). The CDR3 totals 15 residues. Between the trimmed V and J ends, which lost 5 bases and 0 bases, there was a span of 11 bases. DNA of the CDR3: TGTGCCAGTAGTCCGGGACTTAGCTCCTACAATGAGCAGTTCTTC. Its protein is CASSPGLSSYNEQFF.

A note on this clone: At one of its ends the junction is not consistent with the germline gene, which may arise from a read error. The V gene is TRBV7-2, the J gene TRBJ2-7; 16 positions agree with TRBD2. Per the germline V gene, CDR1 is SGHTA and CDR2 is FQGNSA. The CDR3 consists of 16 residues. The CDR3 DNA sequence: TGTGCCAGCAGCATATGGGGACTAGCGGGGGGGTACGAGCAATACTTC. It yields the protein CASSIWGLAGGYEQYF.

This sequence joins TRBV30 and TRBJ1-6; 9 bases are shared with TRBD1. CDR1 is GTSNPN, CDR2 SVGIG, per germline (reference sequence). The ends lost 3 bases at V and 6 bases at J; junction bases unmatched: 3. The CDR3 contains 14 residues. The CDR3 DNA is TGTGCCTGGAGCCCGGGACAGGGTAATTCACCCCTCCACTTT. This encodes CAWSPGQGNSPLHF.

V gene TRBV29-1 combines with J gene TRBJ2-7; weak D call: TRBD1 (5 bases). The CDR3 consists of 11 residues. Germline V gene data show CDR1 as SQVTM and CDR2 as ANQGSEA. V was trimmed by 5 bases and J by 6 bases, leaving 11 bases between them. CDR3 nucleotide sequence: TGCAGCGTTACCTGGGGCGGCGAGCAGTACTTC. Translated, it gives CSVTWGGEQYF.

Written as DNA, the CDR3 is TGCGCCAGCAGCTTGAGCCCCCCAGATACGCAGTATTTT. Protein sequence: CASSLSPPDTQYF. The chain links TRBV5-1 to TRBJ2-3; D ambiguous. The CDR3 is 13 residues long. CDR1 and CDR2 from the germline V gene are SGHRS and YFSETQ. Between the trimmed V and J ends, which lost 1 base and 4 bases, there was a span of 7 bases.

The V gene is TRBV19, the J gene TRBJ1-1; D unresolved. Per the germline V gene, CDR1 is LNHDA and CDR2 is SQIVND (reference sequence). The CDR3 contains 13 residues. V was shortened by 1 base and J by 4 bases, with 7 bases between the two germline ends. The CDR3 region is CASSIGLTTEAFF. The CDR3 DNA reads TGTGCCAGTAGTATAGGACTTACCACTGAAGCTTTCTTT.

The chain couples TRBV6-4 to TRBJ2-1; D is possibly TRBD2 (5 bases). Between the trimmed V and J ends, which lost 6 bases and 5 bases, there was a span of 14 bases. This CDR3 comprises 14 residues. Germline V gives CDR1 MRHNA, CDR2 SNTAGT. CDR3 nucleotides: TGTGCCAGCAGACTAGGACCCCGGCACAATGAGCAGTTCTTC. It encodes CASRLGPRHNEQFF.

This clone was found a few times. The chain links TRBV7-2 to TRBJ2-7; TRBD2 matches 8 bases. The germline V gene encodes CDR1 SGHTA and CDR2 FQGNSA. This CDR3 contains 14 residues. V was clipped by 6 bases and J by 4 bases; unmatched bases: 8. The CDR3 spells CASRASGSKYEQYF. CDR3 nucleotide sequence: TGTGCCAGCAGGGCAAGCGGGAGTAAGTACGAGCAGTACTTC. Using reference TRBV7-2 and TRBJ2-7 for the parts outside the CDR3, the full variable domain is GAGVSQSPSNKVTEKGKDVELRCDPISGHTALYWYRQSLGQGLEFLIYFQGNSAPDKSGLPSDRFSAERTGGSVSTLTIQRTQQEDSAVYLCASRASGSKYEQYFGPGTRLTVT.

The chain recombines TRBV29-1 with TRBJ2-7, with 10 bases matching TRBD2. V dropped 5 bases and J dropped 5; count of bases not matched to a gene: 3. Germline V CDR1 and CDR2: SQVTM, ANQGSEA. This CDR3 has 12 amino acids. This chain's CDR3 is CSVKREGNEQYF. The CDR3 DNA follows: TGCAGCGTTAAGCGGGAGGGGAACGAGCAGTACTTC.

The rearrangement joins TRBV7-9 to TRBJ2-5; TRBD2 matches at 11 bases. CDR1 is SEHNR, CDR2 FQNEAQ, per germline (reference sequence). This CDR3 has 15 residues. V gave up 2 bases and J gave up 4 bases; unmatched junction bases: 3. The CDR3 bases are TGTGCCAGCAGCTTACTAGCGGGAGGAGCAGAGACCCAGTACTTC. This translates into CASSLLAGGAETQYF.

This chain uses TRBV7-8 with TRBJ1-1; the D gene is possibly TRBD1 (5 bases). Trimming left V 6 bases short and J 0 bases short, with 14 bases between. Germline lookup yields CDR1 SGHVS and CDR2 FQNEAQ. The CDR3 loop spans 15 amino acids. CDR3 region: CASSINRMLNTEAFF. In nucleotides, the CDR3 is TGTGCCAGCAGTATCAACAGGATGCTGAACACTGAAGCTTTCTTT.

This clone was seen more than once but under ten times. The CDR3 region has the DNA TGTGCCAGCAGTGAAGCTACAGGGGGTTCCTCCTACAATGAGCAGTTCTTC. Amino acids: CASSEATGGSSYNEQFF. The chain joins TRBV6-1 to TRBJ2-1; 8 bases line up with TRBD1. The CDR3 loop spans 17 amino acids. V trimming: 0 bases; J trimming: 0 bases; junction bases outside the gene matches: 4. CDR1 is MNHNS and CDR2 is SASEGT in the germline V gene.

This clone was seen just once. The rearrangement uses TRBV7-9 and TRBJ2-3, with 7 bases aligning to TRBD1. J lost 3 bases, V lost 2 bases, and 8 bases had no gene match. Germline values: CDR1 SEHNR, CDR2 FQNEAQ (reference sequence). The CDR3 totals 16 residues. The CDR3 DNA follows: TGTGCCAGCAGCTTACCGAAGGGGGCGCAGACAGATACGCAGTATTTT. Its translation: CASSLPKGAQTDTQYF.